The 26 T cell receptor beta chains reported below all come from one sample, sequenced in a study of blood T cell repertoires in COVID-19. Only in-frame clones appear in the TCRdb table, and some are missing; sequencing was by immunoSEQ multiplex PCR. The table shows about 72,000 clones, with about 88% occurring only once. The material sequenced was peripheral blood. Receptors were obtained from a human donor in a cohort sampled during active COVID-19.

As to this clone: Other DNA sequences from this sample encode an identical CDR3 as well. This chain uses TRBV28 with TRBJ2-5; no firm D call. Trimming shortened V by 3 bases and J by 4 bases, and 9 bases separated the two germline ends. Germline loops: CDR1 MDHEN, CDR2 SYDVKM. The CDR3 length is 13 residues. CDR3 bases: TGTGCCAGCAGTTTCAGTGGAGCAGAGACCCAGTACTTC. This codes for CASSFSGAETQYF. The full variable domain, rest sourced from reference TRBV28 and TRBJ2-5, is DVKVTQSSRYLVKRTGEKVFLECVQDMDHENMFWYRQDPGLGLRLIYFSYDVKMKEKGDIPEGYSVSREKKERFSLILESASTNQTSMYLCASSFSGAETQYFGPGTRLLVL.

In nucleotides, the CDR3 is TGTGCCAGCAAGCCGATGCATAGCACAGATACGCAGTATTTT. It specifies CASKPMHSTDTQYF. This sequence joins TRBV6-5 and TRBJ2-3, with D uncertain. The CDR3 has 14 amino acids. CDR1 and CDR2 (germline): MNHEY, SVGAGI. Trimming shortened V by 7 bases and J by 0 bases, and 11 bases separated the two germline ends.

The CDR3 spells CASWIAGSYNEQFF. The CDR3, as DNA: TGTGCCAGCTGGATAGCGGGTTCGTACAATGAGCAGTTCTTC. The rearrangement uses TRBV6-5 and TRBJ2-1; 7 bases fit TRBD2. Germline CDR1 reads MNHEY; CDR2 reads SVGAGI. CDR3 length: 14 residues. The J segment lost 4 bases and the V segment lost 8 bases, leaving 8 bases of the junction unmatched.

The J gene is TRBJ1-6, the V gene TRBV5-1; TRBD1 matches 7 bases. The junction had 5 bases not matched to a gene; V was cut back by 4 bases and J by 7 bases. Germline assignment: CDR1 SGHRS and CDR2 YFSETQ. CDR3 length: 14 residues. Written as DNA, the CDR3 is TGCGCCAGCAGCATTGGACAGGAGAATTCACCCCTCCACTTT. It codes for CASSIGQENSPLHF.

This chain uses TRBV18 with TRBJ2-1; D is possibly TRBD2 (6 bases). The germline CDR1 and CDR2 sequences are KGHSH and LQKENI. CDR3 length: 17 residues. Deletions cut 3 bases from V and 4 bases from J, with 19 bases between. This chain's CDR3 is CASSPSWAPAGYNEQFF. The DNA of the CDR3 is TGTGCCAGCTCACCCTCCTGGGCCCCGGCGGGGTACAATGAGCAGTTCTTC.

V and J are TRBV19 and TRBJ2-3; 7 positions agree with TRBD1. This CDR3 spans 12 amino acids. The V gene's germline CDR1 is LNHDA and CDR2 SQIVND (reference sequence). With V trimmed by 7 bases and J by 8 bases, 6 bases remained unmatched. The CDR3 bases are TGTGCCAGTATTTTAGGGGGCTGTACGCAGTATTTT. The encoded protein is CASILGGCTQYF.

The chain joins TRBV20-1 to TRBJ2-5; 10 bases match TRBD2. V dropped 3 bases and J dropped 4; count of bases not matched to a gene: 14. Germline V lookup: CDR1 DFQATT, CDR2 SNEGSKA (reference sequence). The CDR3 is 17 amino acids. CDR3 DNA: TGCAGTGCTAGTCGGCCTAGCGGGAGTATGGTTCCAGAGACCCAGTACTTC. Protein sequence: CSASRPSGSMVPETQYF.

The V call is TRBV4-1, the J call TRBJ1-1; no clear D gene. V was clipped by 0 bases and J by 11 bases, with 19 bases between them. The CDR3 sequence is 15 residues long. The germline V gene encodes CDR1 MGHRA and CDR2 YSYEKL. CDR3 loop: CASSQEVTSPLSAFF. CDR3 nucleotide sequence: TGCGCCAGCAGCCAAGAAGTGACATCGCCTTTATCGGCTTTCTTT.

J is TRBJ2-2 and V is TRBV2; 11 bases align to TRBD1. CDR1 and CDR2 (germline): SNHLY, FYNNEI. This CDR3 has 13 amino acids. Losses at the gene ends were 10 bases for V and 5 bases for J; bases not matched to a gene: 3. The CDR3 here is CANRDRGTGELFF. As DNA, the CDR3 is TGTGCCAACCGGGACAGGGGGACCGGGGAGCTGTTTTTT.

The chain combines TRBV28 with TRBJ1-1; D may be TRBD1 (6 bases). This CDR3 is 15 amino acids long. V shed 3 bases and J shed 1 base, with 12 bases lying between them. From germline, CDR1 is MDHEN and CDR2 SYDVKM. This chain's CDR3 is CASSFRGPKNTEAFF. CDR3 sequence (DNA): TGTGCCAGCAGTTTCAGGGGCCCAAAGAACACTGAAGCTTTCTTT.

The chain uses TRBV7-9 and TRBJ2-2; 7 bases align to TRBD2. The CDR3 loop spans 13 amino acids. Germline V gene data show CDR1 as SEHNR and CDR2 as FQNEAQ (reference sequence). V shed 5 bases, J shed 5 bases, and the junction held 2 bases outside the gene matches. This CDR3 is CASSRTSTGELFF. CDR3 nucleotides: TGTGCCAGCAGCAGGACTAGTACCGGGGAGCTGTTTTTT.

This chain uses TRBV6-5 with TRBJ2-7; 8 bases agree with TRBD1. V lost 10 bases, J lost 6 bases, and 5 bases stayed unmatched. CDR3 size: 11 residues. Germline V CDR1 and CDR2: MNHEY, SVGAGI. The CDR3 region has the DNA TGTGCCACCAGGGACAGGTCCGAGCAGTACTTC. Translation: CATRDRSEQYF.

In DNA, the CDR3 is TGTGCCAGCAGTTCACGGGTCGAGCAGTACTTC. Translation gives CASSSRVEQYF. V gene TRBV28 combines with J gene TRBJ2-7; D remains unclear. Trimming removed 4 bases from V and 6 bases from J, with 7 bases in between. CDR1 is MDHEN and CDR2 is SYDVKM in the germline V gene. The CDR3 runs 11 residues.

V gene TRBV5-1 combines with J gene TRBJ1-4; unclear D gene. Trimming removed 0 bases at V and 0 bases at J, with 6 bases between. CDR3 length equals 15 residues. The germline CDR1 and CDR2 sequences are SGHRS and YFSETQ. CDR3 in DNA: TGCGCCAGCAGCTTGGCCTCAGCAACTAATGAAAAACTGTTTTTT. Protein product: CASSLASATNEKLFF.

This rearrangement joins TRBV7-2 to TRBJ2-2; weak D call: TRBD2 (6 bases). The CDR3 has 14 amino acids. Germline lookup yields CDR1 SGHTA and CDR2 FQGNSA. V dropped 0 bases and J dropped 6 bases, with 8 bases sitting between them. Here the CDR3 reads CASSLAGGAGELFF. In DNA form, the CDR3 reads TGTGCCAGCAGCTTAGCGGGAGGCGCCGGGGAGCTGTTTTTT.

The CDR3 loop is CASSLRQGAEGKLFF. The CDR3 DNA reads as TGCGCCAGCAGTCTCCGACAGGGGGCAGAAGGAAAACTGTTTTTT. The chain couples TRBV5-1 to TRBJ1-4; TRBD1 agrees at 10 bases. V was pared by 5 bases and J by 10 bases, with 11 bases of the junction left unmatched. Germline V gene sequence: CDR1 SGHRS, CDR2 YFSETQ. The CDR3 extends over 15 amino acids.

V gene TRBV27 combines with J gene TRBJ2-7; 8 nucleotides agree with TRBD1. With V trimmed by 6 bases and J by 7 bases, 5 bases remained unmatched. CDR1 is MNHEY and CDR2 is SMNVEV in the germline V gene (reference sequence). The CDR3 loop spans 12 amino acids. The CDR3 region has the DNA TGTGCCAGCAGGCAGGGGGCGAGGGAGCAGTACTTC. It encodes CASRQGAREQYF.

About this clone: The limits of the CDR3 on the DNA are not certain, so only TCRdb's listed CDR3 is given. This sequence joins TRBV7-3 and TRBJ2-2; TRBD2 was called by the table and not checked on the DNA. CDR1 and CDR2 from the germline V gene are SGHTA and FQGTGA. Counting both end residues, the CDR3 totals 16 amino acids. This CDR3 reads CASSLEGFSRPGSCFF.

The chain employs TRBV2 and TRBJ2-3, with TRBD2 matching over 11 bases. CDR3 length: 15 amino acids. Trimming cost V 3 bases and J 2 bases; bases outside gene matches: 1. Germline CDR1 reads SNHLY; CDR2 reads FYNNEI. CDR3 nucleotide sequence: TGTGCCAGCAGTGAGACTAGCGGGAACACAGATACGCAGTATTTT. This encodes CASSETSGNTDTQYF.

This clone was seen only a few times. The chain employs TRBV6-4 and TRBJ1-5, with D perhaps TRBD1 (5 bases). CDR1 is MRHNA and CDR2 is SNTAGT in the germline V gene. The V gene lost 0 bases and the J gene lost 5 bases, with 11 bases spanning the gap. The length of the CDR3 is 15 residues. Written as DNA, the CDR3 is TGTGCCAGCAGTGACTCGACCGGGGGGGATCAGCCCCAGCATTTT. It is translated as CASSDSTGGDQPQHF.

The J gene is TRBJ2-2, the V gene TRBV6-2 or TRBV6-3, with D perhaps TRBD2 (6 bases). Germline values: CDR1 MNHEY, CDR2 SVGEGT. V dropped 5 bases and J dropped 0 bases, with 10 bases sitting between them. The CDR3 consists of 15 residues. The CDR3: CASSPGTANTGELFF. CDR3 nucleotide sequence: TGTGCCAGCAGTCCCGGGACTGCGAACACCGGGGAGCTGTTTTTT.

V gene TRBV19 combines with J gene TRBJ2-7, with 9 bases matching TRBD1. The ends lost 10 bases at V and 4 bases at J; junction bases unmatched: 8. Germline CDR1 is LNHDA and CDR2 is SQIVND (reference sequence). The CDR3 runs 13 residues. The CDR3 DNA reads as TGTGCCACTTCACAGGGGGCCGGATACGAGCAGTACTTC. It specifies CATSQGAGYEQYF.

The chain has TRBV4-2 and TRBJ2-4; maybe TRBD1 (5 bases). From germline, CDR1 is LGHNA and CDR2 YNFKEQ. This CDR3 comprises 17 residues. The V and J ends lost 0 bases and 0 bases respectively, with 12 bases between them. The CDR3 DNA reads TGTGCCAGCAGCCAAGAAGGAAGGGGCTTAGCCAAAAACATTCAGTACTTC. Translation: CASSQEGRGLAKNIQYF.

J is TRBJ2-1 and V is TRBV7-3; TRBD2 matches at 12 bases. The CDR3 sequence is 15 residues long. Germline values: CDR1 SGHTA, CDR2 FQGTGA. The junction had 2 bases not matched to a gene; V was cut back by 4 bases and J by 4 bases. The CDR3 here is CASSSGLAGYNEQFF. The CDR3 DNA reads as TGTGCCAGCAGCTCCGGACTAGCGGGATACAATGAGCAGTTCTTC.

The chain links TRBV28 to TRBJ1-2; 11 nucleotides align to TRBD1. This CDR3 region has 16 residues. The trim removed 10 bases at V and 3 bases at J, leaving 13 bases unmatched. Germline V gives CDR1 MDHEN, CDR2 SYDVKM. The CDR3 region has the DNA TGTGCCATTACCGGGACAGGGGGTCCCCACTACTATGGCTACACCTTC. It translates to CAITGTGGPHYYGYTF.

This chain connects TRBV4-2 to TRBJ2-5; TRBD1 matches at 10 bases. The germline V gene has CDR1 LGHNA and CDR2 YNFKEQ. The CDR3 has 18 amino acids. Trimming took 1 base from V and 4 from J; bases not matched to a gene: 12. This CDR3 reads CASSQVLYSDRGLETQYF. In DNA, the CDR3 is TGTGCCAGCAGCCAAGTCTTATATTCCGACAGGGGGCTAGAGACCCAGTACTTC.